This T cell receptor (beta chain) comes out of a study of OX40 agonist ivuxolimab in advanced cancers. Study details: At doses from 0.01 to 10 mg/kg, patients were given intravenous ivuxolimab every 2 weeks. Findings and caveats of the study: Researchers did not determine the expanded peripheral T cells' antigen specificity.

Looked up from germline, CDR1 is SGHRS and CDR2 is YFSETQ. Trimming took off 2 bases at V and 0 bases at J, with 9 bases between the two ends. The CDR3 contains 15 residues. On this clone: Its specificity is unknown.

The method was immunoSEQ multiplex PCR; TCRdb's version includes in-frame clones alone and lacks a portion of them. The sample contains about 26,000 clones, around nine tenths of which appear only once. V usage is TRBV5-1 and J usage is TRBJ2-1; maybe TRBD1 (6 bases). Specimen: CD4+ or CD8+ T cells sorted from blood, collected in a trial of the OX40 agonist ivuxolimab. The sequence was obtained from an adult with an advanced solid tumor such as melanoma, head and neck, liver or kidney cancer. The CDR3 sequence: CASSLTGSSYNEQFF. The CDR3 DNA reads as TGCGCCAGCAGCTTAACAGGGAGCTCCTACAATGAGCAGTTCTTC.